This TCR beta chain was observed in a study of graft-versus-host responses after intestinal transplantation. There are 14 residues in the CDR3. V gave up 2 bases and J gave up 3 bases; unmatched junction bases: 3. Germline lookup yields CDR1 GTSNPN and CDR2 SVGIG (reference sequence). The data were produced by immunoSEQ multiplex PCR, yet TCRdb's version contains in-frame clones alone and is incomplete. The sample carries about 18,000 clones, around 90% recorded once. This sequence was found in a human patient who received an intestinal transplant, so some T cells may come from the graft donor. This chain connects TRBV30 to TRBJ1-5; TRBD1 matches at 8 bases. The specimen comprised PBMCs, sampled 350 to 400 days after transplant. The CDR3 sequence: CAWSRTGNNQPQHF. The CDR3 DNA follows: TGTGCCTGGAGTCGGACAGGGAACAATCAGCCCCAGCATTTT.